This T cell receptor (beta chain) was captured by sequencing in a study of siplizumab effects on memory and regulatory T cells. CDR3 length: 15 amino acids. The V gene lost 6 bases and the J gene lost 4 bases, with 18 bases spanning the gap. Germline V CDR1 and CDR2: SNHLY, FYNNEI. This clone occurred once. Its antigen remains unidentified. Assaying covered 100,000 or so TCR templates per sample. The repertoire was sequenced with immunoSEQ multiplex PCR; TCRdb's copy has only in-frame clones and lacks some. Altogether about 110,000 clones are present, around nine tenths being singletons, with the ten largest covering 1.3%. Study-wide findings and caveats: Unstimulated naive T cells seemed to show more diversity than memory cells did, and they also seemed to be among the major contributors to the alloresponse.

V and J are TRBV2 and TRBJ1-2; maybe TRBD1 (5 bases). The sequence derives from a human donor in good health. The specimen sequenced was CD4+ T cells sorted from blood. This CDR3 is CASRIDRLYLYGYTF. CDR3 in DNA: TGTGCCAGCAGGATTGACAGACTTTACCTCTATGGCTACACCTTC.